Following are 4 T cell receptor beta chains from one sample sequenced in a study of cytomegalovirus exposure and HLA in healthy donors. PCR amplification relied on 60 Vbeta primers (plus 13 Jbeta primers). The assay was immunoSEQ multiplex PCR, and TCRdb's table has in-frame clones only and misses some. The data show about 120,000 clones, around 77% seen once. Sequencing used PBMCs. These receptors were taken from a middle-aged man in good health and CMV-seropositive.

The chain employs TRBV14 and TRBJ1-2; no firm D call. V was shortened by 4 bases and J by 9 bases, with 15 bases between the two germline ends. Germline loops: CDR1 SGHDN, CDR2 FVKESK. The CDR3 spans 13 residues. CDR3 sequence: CASSLGGRTSYTF. CDR3 in DNA: TGTGCCAGCAGCCTCGGAGGACGGACGAGCTACACCTTC. Based on the CDR3 plus reference TRBV14 and TRBJ1-2, the full variable domain is EAGVTQFPSHSVIEKGQTVTLRCDPISGHDNLYWYRRVMGKEIKFLLHFVKESKQDESGMPNNRFLAERTGGTYSTLKVQPAELEDSGVYFCASSLGGRTSYTFGSGTRLTVV.

The V call is TRBV28, the J call TRBJ2-4; 7 bases align to TRBD1. The CDR3 spans 14 residues. CDR1 MDHEN and CDR2 SYDVKM come from the germline V gene. Trimming took 5 bases from V and 8 from J; bases not matched to a gene: 9. This chain's CDR3 is CASSPSGGEDIQYF. CDR3 bases: TGTGCCAGCAGTCCCTCAGGGGGAGAGGACATTCAGTACTTC.

This chain connects TRBV5-4 to TRBJ2-1; TRBD2 might be the D (5 bases). The CDR3 is 16 residues long. Trimming took off 1 base at V and 6 bases at J, with 17 bases between the two ends. Germline V gene sequence: CDR1 SGHNT, CDR2 YYREEE (reference sequence). The CDR3 DNA follows: TGTGCCAGCAGCTTGAGCCTAGCCCAAGGGAGCAATGAGCAGTTCTTC. Its protein is CASSLSLAQGSNEQFF.

The chain combines TRBV6-5 with TRBJ2-3, with 7 bases lining up with TRBD2. The V segment lost 5 bases and the J segment 0 bases; nucleotides outside the gene matches: 5. The CDR3 consists of 15 residues. CDR1 MNHEY and CDR2 SVGAGI come from the germline V gene. The CDR3 here is CASSQSGESTDTQYF. CDR3 DNA: TGTGCCAGCAGTCAAAGCGGGGAGAGCACAGATACGCAGTATTTT.